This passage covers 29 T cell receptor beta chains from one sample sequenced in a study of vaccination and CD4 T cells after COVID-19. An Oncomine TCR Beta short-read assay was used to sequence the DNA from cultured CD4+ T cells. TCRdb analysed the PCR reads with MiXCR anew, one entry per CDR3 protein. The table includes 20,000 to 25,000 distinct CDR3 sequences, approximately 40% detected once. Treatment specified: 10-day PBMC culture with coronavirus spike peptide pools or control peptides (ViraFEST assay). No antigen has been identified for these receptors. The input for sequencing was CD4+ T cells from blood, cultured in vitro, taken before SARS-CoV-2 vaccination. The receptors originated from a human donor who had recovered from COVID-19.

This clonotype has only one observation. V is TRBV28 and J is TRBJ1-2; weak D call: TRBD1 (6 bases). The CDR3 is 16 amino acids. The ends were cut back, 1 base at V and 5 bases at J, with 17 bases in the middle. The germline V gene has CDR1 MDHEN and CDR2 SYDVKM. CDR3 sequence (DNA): TGTGCCAGCAGTTTATACCCGGGGGCCTTCTCGTATGGCTACACCTTC. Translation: CASSLYPGAFSYGYTF.

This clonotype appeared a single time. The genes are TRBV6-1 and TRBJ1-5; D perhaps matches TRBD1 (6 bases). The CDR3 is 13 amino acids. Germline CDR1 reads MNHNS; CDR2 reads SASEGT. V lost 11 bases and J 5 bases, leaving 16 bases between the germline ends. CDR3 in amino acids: CAVQTGTHQPQHF. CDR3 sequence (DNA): TGTGCCGTCCAGACAGGCACCCATCAGCCCCAGCATTTT.

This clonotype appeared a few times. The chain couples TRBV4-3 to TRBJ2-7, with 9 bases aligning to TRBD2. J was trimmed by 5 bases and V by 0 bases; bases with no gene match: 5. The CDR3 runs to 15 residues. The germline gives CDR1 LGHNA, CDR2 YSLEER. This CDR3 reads CASSQDPAGGNEQYF. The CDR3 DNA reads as TGCGCCAGCAGCCAAGATCCAGCGGGAGGTAACGAGCAGTACTTC.

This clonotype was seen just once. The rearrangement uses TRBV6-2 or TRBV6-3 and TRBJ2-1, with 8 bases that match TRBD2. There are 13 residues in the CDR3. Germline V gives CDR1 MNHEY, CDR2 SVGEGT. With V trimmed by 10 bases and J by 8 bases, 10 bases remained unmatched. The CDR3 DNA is TGTGCCACTACCCGGGGGGGGGGTGATGAGCAGTTCTTC. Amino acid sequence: CATTRGGGDEQFF.

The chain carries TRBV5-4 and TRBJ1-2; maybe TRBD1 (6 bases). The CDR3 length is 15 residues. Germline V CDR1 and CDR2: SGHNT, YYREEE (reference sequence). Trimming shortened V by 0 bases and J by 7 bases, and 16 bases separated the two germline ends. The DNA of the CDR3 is TGTGCCAGCAGCTTGGATTGGGGGGCGGAGAGTGGCTACACCTTC. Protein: CASSLDWGAESGYTF. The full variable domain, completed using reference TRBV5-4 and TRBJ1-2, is ETGVTQSPTHLIKTRGQQVTLRCSSQSGHNTVSWYQQALGQGPQFIFQYYREEENGRGNFPPRFSGLQFPNYSSELNVNALELDDSALYLCASSLDWGAESGYTFGSGTRLTVV.

In DNA form, the CDR3 reads TGTGCCAGCAGTCCTACACGAGACACTGAAGCTTTCTTT. Protein sequence: CASSPTRDTEAFF. The genes are TRBV6-1 and TRBJ1-1; no firm D call. V was cut by 5 bases and J by 3 bases, with 10 bases left in between. Germline V gene sequence: CDR1 MNHNS, CDR2 SASEGT. This CDR3 has 13 residues.

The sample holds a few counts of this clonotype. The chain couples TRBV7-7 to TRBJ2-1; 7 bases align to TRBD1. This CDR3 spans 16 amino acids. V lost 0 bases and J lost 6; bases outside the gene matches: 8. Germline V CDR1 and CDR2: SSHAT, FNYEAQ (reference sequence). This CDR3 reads CASSLAGSQGVNEQFF. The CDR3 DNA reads TGTGCCAGCAGCTTAGCTGGTAGCCAGGGGGTCAATGAGCAGTTCTTC.

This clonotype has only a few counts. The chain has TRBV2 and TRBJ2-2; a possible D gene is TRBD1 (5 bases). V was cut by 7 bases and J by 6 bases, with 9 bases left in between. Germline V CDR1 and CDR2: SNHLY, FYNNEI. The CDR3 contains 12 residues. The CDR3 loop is CASTHRPGELFF. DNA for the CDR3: TGTGCCAGCACCCACAGGCCCGGGGAGCTGTTTTTT.

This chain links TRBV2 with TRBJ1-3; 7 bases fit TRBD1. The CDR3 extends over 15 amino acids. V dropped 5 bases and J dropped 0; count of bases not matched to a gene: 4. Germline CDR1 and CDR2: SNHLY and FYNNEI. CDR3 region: CASSTDRASGNTIYF. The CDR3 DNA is TGTGCCAGCAGTACCGACAGGGCCTCTGGAAACACCATATATTTT.

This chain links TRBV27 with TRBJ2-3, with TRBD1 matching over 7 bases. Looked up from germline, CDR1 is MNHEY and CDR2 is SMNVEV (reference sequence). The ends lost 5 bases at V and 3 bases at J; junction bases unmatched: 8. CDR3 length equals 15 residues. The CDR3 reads CASSPGTAQTDTQYF. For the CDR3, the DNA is TGTGCCAGCAGTCCCGGGACAGCCCAAACAGATACGCAGTATTTT.

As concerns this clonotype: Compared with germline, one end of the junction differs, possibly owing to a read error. CDR3 protein: CAGSSTSGSLTGELFF. The CDR3 DNA reads as TGTGCCGGCAGCTCTACTAGCGGGAGTCTGACCGGGGAGCTGTTTTTT. The V and J genes are TRBV7-6 and TRBJ2-2, with 11 bases matching TRBD2. From germline, CDR1 is SGHVS and CDR2 FNYEAQ. The CDR3 consists of 16 residues.

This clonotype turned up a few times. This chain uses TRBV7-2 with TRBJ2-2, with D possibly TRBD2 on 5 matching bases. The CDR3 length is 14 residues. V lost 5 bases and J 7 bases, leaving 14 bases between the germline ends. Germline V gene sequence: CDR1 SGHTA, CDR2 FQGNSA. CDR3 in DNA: TGTGCCAGCAGCGCTCATAGCGCTAGCGGGGAGCTGTTTTTT. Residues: CASSAHSASGELFF.

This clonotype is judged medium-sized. CDR3 loop: CATSPGADSNQPQHF. In nucleotides, the CDR3 is TGTGCCACCAGCCCCGGTGCAGATAGCAATCAGCCCCAGCATTTT. The gene calls are TRBV15 and TRBJ1-5; no clear D. The CDR3 spans 15 residues. Germline V gives CDR1 LNHNV, CDR2 YYDKDF (reference sequence). Trimming shortened V by 5 bases and J by 0 bases, and 11 bases separated the two germline ends.

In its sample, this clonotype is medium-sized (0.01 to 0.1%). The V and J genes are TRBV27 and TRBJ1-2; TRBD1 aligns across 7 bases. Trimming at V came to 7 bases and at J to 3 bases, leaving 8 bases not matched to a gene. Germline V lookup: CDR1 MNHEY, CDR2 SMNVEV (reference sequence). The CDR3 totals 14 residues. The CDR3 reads CASKPRGPHYGYTF. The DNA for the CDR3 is TGTGCCAGCAAACCGAGGGGGCCGCACTATGGCTACACCTTC.

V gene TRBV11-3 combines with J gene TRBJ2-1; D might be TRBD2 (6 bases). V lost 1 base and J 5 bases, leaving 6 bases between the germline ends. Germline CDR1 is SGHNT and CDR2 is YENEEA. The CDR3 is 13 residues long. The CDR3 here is CASSLGLDNEQFF. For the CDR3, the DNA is TGTGCCAGCAGCTTAGGACTAGACAATGAGCAGTTCTTC. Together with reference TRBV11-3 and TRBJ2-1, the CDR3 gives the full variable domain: EAGVVQSPRYKIIEKKQPVAFWCNPISGHNTLYWYLQNLGQGPELLIRYENEEAVDDSQLPKDRFSAERLKGVDSTLKIQPAELGDSAVYLCASSLGLDNEQFFGPGTRLTVL.

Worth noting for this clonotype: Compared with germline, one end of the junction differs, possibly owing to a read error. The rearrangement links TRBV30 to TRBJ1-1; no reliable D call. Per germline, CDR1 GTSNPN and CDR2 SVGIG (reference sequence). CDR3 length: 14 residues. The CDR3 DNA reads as TGTGCCTGGGTCTGGCCGGGCAGGAACACTGGAGCTTTCTTT. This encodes CAWVWPGRNTGAFF.

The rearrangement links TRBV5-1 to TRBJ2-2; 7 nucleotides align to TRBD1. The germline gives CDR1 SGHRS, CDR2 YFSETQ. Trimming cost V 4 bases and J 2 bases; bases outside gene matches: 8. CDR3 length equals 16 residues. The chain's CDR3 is CASSPLSGGNTGELFF. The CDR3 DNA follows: TGCGCCAGCAGCCCCCTCTCAGGGGGAAACACCGGGGAGCTGTTTTTT.

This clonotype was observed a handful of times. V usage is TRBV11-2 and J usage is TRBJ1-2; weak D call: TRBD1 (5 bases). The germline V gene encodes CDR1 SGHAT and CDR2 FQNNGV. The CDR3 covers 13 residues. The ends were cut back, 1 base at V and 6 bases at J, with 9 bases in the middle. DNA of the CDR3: TGTGCCAGCAGCTTAGGGTCAGGGAATGGCTACACCTTC. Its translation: CASSLGSGNGYTF. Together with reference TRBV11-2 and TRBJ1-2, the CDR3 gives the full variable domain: EAGVAQSPRYKIIEKRQSVAFWCNPISGHATLYWYQQILGQGPKLLIQFQNNGVVDDSQLPKDRFSAERLKGVDSTLKIQPAKLEDSAVYLCASSLGSGNGYTFGSGTRLTVV.

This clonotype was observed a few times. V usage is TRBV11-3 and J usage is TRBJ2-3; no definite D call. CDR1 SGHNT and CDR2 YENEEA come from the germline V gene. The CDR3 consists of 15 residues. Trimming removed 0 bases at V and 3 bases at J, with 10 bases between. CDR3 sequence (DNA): TGTGCCAGCAGCTTAGAACAGATGGGGACAGATACGCAGTATTTT. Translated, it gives CASSLEQMGTDTQYF. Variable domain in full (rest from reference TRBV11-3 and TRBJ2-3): EAGVVQSPRYKIIEKKQPVAFWCNPISGHNTLYWYLQNLGQGPELLIRYENEEAVDDSQLPKDRFSAERLKGVDSTLKIQPAELGDSAVYLCASSLEQMGTDTQYFGPGTRLTVL.

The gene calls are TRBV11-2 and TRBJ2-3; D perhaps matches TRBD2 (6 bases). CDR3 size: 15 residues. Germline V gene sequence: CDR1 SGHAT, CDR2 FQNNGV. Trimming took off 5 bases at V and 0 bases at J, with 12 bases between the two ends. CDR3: CASSNLAYSTDTQYF. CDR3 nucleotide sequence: TGTGCCAGCAGCAATCTAGCGTATAGCACAGATACGCAGTATTTT.

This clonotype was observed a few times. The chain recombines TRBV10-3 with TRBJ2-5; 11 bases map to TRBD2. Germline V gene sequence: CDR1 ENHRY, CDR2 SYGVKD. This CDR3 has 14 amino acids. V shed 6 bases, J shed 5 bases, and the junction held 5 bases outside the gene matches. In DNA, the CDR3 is TGTGCCATCAGGCCAGGGACTAGCGGTGAGACCCAGTACTTC. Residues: CAIRPGTSGETQYF.

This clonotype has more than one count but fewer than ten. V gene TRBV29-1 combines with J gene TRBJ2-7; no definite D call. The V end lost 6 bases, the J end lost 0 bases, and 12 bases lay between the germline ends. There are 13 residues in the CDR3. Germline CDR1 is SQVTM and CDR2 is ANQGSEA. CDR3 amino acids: CSVLRGLSYEQYF. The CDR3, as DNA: TGCAGCGTCCTTCGTGGGCTCTCCTACGAGCAGTACTTC.

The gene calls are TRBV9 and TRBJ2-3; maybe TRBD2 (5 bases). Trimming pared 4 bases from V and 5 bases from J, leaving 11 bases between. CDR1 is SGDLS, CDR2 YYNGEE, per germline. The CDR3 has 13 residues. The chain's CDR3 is CASSSISGDTQYF. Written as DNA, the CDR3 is TGTGCCAGCAGCTCCATCAGCGGAGATACGCAGTATTTT.

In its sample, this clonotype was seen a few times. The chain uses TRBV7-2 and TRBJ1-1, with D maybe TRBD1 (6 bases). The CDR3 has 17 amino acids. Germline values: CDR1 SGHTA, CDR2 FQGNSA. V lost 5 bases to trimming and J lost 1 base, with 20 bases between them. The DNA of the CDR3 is TGTGCCAGCAGCCCACGGGTGGGGGGCGTACGGAACACTGAAGCTTTCTTT. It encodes CASSPRVGGVRNTEAFF.

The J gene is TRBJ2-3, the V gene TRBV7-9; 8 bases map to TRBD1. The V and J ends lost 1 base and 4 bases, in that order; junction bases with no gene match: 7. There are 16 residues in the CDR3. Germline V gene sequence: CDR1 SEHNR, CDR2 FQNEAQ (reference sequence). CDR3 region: CASSLGLQGAADTQYF. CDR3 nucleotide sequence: TGTGCCAGCAGCTTAGGTTTGCAGGGGGCCGCAGATACGCAGTATTTT. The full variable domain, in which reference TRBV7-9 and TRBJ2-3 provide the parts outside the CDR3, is DTGVSQNPRHKITKRGQNVTFRCDPISEHNRLYWYRQTLGQGPEFLTYFQNEAQLEKSRLLSDRFSAERPKGSFSTLEIQRTEQGDSAMYLCASSLGLQGAADTQYFGPGTRLTVL.

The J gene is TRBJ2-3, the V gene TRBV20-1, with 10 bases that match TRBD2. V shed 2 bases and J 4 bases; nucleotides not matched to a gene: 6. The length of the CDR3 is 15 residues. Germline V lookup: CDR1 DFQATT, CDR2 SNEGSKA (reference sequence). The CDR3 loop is CSARRAGGPSDTQYF. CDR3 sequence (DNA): TGCAGTGCTAGAAGAGCGGGGGGGCCCTCAGATACGCAGTATTTT.

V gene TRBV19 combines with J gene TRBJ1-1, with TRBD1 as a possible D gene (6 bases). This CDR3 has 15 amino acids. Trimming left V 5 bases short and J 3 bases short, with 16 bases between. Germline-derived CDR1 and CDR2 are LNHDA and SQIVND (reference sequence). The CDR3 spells CASSAQGGFDTEAFF. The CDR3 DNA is TGTGCCAGTAGTGCCCAAGGGGGATTCGACACTGAAGCTTTCTTT.

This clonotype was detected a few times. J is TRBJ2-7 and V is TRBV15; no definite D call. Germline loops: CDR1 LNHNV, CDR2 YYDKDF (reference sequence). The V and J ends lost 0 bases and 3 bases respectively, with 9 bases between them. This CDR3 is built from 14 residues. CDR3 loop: CATSRDYGGYEQYF. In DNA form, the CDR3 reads TGTGCCACCAGCAGAGATTACGGCGGCTACGAGCAGTACTTC.

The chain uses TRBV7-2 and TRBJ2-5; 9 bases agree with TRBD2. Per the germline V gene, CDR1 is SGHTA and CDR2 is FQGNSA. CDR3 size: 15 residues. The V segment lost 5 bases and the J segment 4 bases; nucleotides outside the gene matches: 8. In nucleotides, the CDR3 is TGTGCCAGCAGCCCGGTAGCGGGAGACGGAGAGACCCAGTACTTC. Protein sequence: CASSPVAGDGETQYF.